Sequencing of this T cell receptor (beta chain) was carried out in a study of T cells in Graves' hyperthyroidism and ophthalmopathy. The wider study: The authors collected peripheral blood at initial diagnosis, before any treatment.

Regarding this clonotype: The antigen is undetermined. Its ends do not fully match the called genes, so a read error is possible.

Ophthalmopathy cases met thresholds of Clinical Activity Score at least 3, NOSPECS grade at least 4 and duration under 3 months. Any patient presenting with uncontrolled infection, other autoimmune disease, pregnancy or lactation was left out. TCR beta CDR3 regions were amplified from RNA. Carried out on the TCR CDR3, a first-round RT-PCR used the HTBI primer set. Each CDR3 protein gets one entry after TCRdb re-called the multiplex PCR reads with MiXCR. The data show around 36,000 distinct CDR3 sequences, approximately 52% seen once. Study-wide points: Ophthalmopathy onset followed model prediction by a median around 6.6 months.

CDR1 is SEHNR and CDR2 is FQNEAQ in the germline V gene (reference sequence). The CDR3 sequence is 13 residues long. The sequenced sample consisted of blood. The receptor was derived from a man between 40 and 49 years old with Graves' ophthalmopathy. The V gene is TRBV7-9, the J gene TRBJ2-7; TRBD2 matches at 8 bases. The CDR3: CASSSGGAGELYF. The CDR3 region has the DNA TGTGCCAGCAGCTCCGGGGGGGCCGGGGAGCTGTACTTC.